The next 10 T cell receptor beta chains were all read from a single sample in a study of blood T cell repertoires in COVID-19. Here immunoSEQ multiplex PCR was the method, and the copy in TCRdb shows in-frame clones only, minus some. There are 400,000 to 500,000 clones in the sample; 75% to 90% occur only once, and almost 1.5% lies in the top ten. The sample consisted of peripheral blood. The receptors were gathered from a woman aged 30 to 39 with active or convalescent COVID-19.

The sample holds one count of this clone. The rearrangement links TRBV18 to TRBJ1-3, with a weak D call TRBD1 (5 bases). Trimming took 1 base from V and 0 from J, leaving 7 bases between them. Per the germline V gene, CDR1 is KGHSH and CDR2 is LQKENI. This CDR3 has 15 amino acids. DNA of the CDR3: TGTGCCAGCTCACCACGCGACAGCTCTGGAAACACCATATATTTT. Its translation is CASSPRDSSGNTIYF.

This clone was seen only a few times. The chain employs TRBV10-2 and TRBJ1-1, with 9 positions matching TRBD1. J was trimmed by 6 bases and V by 7 bases; bases with no gene match: 9. CDR1 and CDR2 (germline): WSHSY, SAAADI. This CDR3 is built from 14 residues. CDR3 DNA sequence: TGCGCCAGCACCCAAACAGGGGGCATGTCTGAAGCTTTCTTT. Its translation is CASTQTGGMSEAFF.

V is TRBV4-2 and J is TRBJ2-7; 11 positions agree with TRBD2. With 2 bases clipped from V and 3 bases from J, the junction kept 6 bases outside the gene matches. The germline CDR1 and CDR2 sequences are LGHNA and YNFKEQ. The CDR3 contains 16 residues. The CDR3 sequence: CASSQSRTSGFYEQYF. The CDR3 coding sequence is TGTGCCAGCAGCCAATCCAGGACTAGCGGGTTCTACGAGCAGTACTTC.

This chain links TRBV18 with TRBJ2-1; possible D gene TRBD1, 6 bases. This CDR3 has 15 residues. Trimming removed 2 bases at V and 9 bases at J, with 17 bases between. Germline loops: CDR1 KGHSH, CDR2 LQKENI. Here the CDR3 DNA reads TGTGCCAGCTCACCAACGGAGTCTAGGGGGATTGAGCAGTTCTTC. Its translation: CASSPTESRGIEQFF.

This chain connects TRBV7-2 to TRBJ1-3, with D uncertain. Germline V lookup: CDR1 SGHTA, CDR2 FQGNSA. The V end was cut by 2 bases, the J end by 0 bases, with 8 bases between. The CDR3 spans 15 residues. This chain's CDR3 is CASSLLPSSGNTIYF. CDR3 DNA: TGTGCCAGCAGCTTACTTCCGAGCTCTGGAAACACCATATATTTT.

The J gene is TRBJ1-5, the V gene TRBV10-3, with 7 bases that match TRBD1. V shed 2 bases and J 0 bases; nucleotides not matched to a gene: 16. Looked up from germline, CDR1 is ENHRY and CDR2 is SYGVKD. This CDR3 spans 20 amino acids. The CDR3 DNA reads TGTGCCATCAGTGAGACCCCCGGGACAGAGCCAGGCTATAGCAATCAGCCCCAGCATTTT. Amino acid sequence: CAISETPGTEPGYSNQPQHF.

The genes are TRBV19 and TRBJ1-1; D is perhaps TRBD1 (5 bases). The germline gives CDR1 LNHDA, CDR2 SQIVND (reference sequence). The CDR3 is made up of 20 amino acids. The germline V and J ends were trimmed by 5 bases and 1 base, with 29 bases remaining between them. CDR3 bases: TGTGCCAGTAGTTTCCGAACCCGGGACTGGCTACGGGTAGCGAACACTGAAGCTTTCTTT. Amino acids: CASSFRTRDWLRVANTEAFF.

This chain links TRBV4-1 with TRBJ1-4; 7 bases line up with TRBD1. The CDR3 loop spans 17 amino acids. CDR1 and CDR2 from the germline V gene are MGHRA and YSYEKL. V lost 1 base to trimming and J lost 0 bases; unmatched junction nucleotides: 5. The CDR3 DNA is TGCGCCAGCAGCCAAGGACAGGGCCCTCCAACTAATGAAAAACTGTTTTTT. Its protein product is CASSQGQGPPTNEKLFF.

The chain links TRBV30 to TRBJ2-2, with TRBD1 matching over 8 bases. This CDR3 is 14 amino acids long. The V and J ends lost 3 bases and 1 base, in that order; junction bases with no gene match: 1. Looked up from germline, CDR1 is GTSNPN and CDR2 is SVGIG (reference sequence). The CDR3 reads CAWRQGGNTGELFF. For the CDR3, the DNA is TGTGCCTGGAGACAGGGGGGGAACACCGGGGAGCTGTTTTTT.

CDR3 sequence reads: CASSASGTSYTEAFF. The CDR3 nucleotides read TGTGCCAGTAGTGCGTCCGGGACTTCTTACACTGAAGCTTTCTTT. The rearrangement uses TRBV19 and TRBJ1-1, with D perhaps matching TRBD1 (5 bases). CDR1 is LNHDA, CDR2 SQIVND, per germline (reference sequence). The CDR3 is 15 amino acids. The V and J ends lost 5 bases and 3 bases respectively, with 16 bases between them.